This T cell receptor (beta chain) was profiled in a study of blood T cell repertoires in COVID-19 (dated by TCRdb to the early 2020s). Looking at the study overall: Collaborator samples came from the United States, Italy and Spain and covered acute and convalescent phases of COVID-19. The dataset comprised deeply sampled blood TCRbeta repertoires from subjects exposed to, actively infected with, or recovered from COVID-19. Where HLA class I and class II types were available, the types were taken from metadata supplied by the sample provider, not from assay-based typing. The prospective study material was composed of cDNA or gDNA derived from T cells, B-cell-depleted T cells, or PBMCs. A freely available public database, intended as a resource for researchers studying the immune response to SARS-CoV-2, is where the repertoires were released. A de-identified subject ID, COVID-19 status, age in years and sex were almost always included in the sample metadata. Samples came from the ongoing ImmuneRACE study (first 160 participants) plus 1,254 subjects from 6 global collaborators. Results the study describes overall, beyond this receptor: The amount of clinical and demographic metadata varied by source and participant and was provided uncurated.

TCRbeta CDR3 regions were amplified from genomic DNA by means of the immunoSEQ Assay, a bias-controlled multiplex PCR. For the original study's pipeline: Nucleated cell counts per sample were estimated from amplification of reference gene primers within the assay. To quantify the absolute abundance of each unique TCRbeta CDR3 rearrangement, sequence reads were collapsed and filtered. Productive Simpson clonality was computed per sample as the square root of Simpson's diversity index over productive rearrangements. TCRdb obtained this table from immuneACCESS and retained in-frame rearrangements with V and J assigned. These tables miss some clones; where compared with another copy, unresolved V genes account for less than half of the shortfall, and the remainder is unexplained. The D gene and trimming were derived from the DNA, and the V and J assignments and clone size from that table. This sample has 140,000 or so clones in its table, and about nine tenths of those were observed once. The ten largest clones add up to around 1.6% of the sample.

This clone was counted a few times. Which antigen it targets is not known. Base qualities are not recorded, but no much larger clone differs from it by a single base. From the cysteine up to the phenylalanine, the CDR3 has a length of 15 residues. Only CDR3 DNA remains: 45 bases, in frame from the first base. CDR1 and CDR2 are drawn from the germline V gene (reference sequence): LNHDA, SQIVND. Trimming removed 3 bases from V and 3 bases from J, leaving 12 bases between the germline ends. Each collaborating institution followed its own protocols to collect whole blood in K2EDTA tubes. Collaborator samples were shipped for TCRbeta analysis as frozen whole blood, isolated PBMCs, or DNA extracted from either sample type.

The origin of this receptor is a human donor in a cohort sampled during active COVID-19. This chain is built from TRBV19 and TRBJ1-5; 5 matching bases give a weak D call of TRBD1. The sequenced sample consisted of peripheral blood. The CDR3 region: CASSIHDSLNQPQHF. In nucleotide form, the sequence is TGTGCCAGTAGTATCCATGACAGTCTCAATCAGCCCCAGCATTTT. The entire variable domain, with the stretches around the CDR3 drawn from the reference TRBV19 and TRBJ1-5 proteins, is DGGITQSPKYLFRKEGQNVTLSCEQNLNHDAMYWYRQDPGQGLRLIYYSQIVNDFQKGDIAEGYSVSREKKESFPLTVTSAQKNPTAFYLCASSIHDSLNQPQHFGDGTRLSIL.